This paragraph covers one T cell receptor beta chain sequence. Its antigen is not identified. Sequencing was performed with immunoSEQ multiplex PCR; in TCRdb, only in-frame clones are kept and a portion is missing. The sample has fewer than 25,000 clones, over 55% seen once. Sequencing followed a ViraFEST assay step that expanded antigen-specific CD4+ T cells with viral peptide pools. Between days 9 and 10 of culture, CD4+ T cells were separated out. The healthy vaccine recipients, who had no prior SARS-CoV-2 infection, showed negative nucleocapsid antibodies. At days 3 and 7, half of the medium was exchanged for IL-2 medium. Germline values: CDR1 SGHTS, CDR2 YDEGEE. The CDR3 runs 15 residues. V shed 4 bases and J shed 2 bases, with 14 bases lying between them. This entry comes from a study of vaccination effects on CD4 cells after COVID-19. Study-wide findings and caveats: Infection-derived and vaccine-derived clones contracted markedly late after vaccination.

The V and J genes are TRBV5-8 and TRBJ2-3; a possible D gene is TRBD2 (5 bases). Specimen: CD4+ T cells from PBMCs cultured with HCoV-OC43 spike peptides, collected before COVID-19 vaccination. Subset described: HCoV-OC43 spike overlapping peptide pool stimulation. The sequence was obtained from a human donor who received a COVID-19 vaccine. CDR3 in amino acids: CASSLATGYTDTQYF. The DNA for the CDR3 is TGTGCCAGCAGCCTGGCGACGGGGTACACAGATACGCAGTATTTT.